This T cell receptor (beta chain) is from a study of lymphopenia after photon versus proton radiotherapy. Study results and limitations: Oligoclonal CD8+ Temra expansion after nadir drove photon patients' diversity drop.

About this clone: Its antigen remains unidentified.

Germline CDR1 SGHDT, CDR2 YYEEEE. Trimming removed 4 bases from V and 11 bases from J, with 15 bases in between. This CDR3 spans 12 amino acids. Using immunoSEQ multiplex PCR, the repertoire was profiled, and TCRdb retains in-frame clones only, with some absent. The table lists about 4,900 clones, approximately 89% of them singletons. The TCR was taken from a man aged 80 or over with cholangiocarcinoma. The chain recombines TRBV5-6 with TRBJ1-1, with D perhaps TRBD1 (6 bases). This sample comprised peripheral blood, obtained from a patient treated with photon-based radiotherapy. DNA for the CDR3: TGTGCCAGCAGCGCACCGACAGGATTGGCTTTCTTT. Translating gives CASSAPTGLAFF.